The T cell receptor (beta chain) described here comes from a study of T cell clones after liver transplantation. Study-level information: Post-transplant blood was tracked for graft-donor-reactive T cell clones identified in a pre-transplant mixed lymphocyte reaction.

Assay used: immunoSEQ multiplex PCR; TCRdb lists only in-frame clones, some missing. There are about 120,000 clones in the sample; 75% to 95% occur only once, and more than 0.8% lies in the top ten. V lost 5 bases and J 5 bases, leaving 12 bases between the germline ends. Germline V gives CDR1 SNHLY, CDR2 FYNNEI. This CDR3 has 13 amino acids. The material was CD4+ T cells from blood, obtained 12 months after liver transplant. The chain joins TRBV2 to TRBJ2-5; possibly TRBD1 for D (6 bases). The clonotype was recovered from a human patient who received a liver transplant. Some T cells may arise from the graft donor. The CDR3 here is CASSRQVSETQYF. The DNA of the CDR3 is TGTGCCAGCAGTCGACAGGTGTCCGAGACCCAGTACTTC.